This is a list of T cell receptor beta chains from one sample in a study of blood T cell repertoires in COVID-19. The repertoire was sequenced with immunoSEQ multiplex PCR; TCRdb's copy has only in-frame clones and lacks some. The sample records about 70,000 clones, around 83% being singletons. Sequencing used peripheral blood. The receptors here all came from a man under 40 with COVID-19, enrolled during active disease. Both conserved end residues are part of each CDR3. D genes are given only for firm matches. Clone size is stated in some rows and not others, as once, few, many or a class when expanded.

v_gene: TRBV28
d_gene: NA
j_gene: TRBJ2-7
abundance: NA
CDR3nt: TGTGCCAGCATCCAGAGGGACGAGCAGTACTTC
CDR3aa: CASIQRDEQYF

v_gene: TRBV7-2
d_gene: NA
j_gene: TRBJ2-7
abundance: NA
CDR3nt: TGTGCCAGCAGCTTAGCGGTCGGTTCCTACGAGCAGTACTTC
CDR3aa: CASSLAVGSYEQYF

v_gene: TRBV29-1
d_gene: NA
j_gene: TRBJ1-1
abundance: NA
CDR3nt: TGCAGCGTTGAACTCTGGAGGGGAGGGAACACTGAAGCTTTCTTT
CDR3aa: CSVELWRGGNTEAFF

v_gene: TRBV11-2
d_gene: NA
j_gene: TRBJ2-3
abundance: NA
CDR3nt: TGTGCCAGCAGCCTCCTACCCGGGGGTACGCAGTATTTT
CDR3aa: CASSLLPGGTQYF

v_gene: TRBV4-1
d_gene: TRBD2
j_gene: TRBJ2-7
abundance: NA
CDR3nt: TGCGCCAGCAGCCGAGAACTAGCGGGGGTATCCTACGAGCAGTACTTC
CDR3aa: CASSRELAGVSYEQYF

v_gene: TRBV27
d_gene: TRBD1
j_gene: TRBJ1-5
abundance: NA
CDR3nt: TGTGCCAGCAGTTTACTAGCCGGGACAGGCCAGCCCCAGCATTTT
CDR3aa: CASSLLAGTGQPQHF

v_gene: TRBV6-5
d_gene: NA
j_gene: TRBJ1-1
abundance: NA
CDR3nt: TGTGCCAGTCCAAAAAATCAGGAAGCTAAAGAAGCTTTCTTT
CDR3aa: CASPKNQEAKEAFF

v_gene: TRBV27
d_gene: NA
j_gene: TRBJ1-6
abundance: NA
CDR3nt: TGTGCCAGCAGTTCCCAAAGCGGGACTAATTCACCCCTCCACTTT
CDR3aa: CASSSQSGTNSPLHF

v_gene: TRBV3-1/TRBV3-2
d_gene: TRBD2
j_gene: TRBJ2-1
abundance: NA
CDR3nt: TGTGCCAGCAGCCTACCATGGGGTACCGGGGGGGATGAGCAGTTCTTC
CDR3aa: CASSLPWGTGGDEQFF

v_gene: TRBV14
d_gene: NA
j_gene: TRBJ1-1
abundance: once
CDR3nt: TGTGCCAGCAGAGACAGCCTGAACACTGAAGCTTTCTTT
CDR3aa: CASRDSLNTEAFF

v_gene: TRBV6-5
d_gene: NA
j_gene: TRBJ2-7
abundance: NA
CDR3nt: TGTGCCAGCAGGCCCCGGGACAAGACCTACGAGCAGTACTTC
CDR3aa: CASRPRDKTYEQYF

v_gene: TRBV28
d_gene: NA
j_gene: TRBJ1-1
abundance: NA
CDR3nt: TGTGCCAGCAGGCCCCGGGGGTTCGCTGAAGCTTTCTTT
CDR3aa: CASRPRGFAEAFF

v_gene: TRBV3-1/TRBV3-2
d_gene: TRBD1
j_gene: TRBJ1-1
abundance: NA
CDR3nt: TGTGCCAGCAGCCAAGCAGGGGGGTATGACACTGAAGCTTTCTTT
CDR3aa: CASSQAGGYDTEAFF

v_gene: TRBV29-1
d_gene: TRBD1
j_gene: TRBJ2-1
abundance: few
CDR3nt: TGCAGCGTTGGGGACAGGGTCAATGAGCAGTTCTTC
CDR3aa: CSVGDRVNEQFF

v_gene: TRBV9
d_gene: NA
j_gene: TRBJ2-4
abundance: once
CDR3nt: TGTGCCAGCAGCGTAGGGTCGGGAGCCAAAAACATTCAGTACTTC
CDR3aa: CASSVGSGAKNIQYF

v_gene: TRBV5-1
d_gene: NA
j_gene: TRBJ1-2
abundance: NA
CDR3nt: TGCGCCAGCAGCTTGGAGACAGGAGGACCCTATGGCTACACCTTC
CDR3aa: CASSLETGGPYGYTF

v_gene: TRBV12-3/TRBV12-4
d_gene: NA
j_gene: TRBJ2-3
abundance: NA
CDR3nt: TGTGCCAGCAGTTCTACAGATACGCAGTATTTT
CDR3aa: CASSSTDTQYF

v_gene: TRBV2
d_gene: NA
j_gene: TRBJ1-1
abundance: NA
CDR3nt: TGTGCCAGCGTCCCGCGACACATGAACACTGAAGCTTTCTTT
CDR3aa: CASVPRHMNTEAFF